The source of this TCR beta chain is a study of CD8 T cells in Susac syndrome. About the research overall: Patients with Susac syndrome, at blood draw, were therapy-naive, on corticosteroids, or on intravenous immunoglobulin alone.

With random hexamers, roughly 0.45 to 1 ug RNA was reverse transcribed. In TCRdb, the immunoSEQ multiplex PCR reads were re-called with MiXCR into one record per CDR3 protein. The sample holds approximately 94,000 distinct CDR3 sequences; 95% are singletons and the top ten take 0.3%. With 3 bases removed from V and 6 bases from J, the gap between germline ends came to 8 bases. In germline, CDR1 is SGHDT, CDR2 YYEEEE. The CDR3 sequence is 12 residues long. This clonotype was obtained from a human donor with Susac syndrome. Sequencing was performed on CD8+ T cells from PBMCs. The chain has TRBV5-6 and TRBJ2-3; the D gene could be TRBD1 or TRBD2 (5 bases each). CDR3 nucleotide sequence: TGTGCCAGCAGCTGGGGGTCCGATACGCAGTATTTT. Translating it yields CASSWGSDTQYF.